This TCR beta chain was recorded in a study of read filtering for tumor transcriptome and immune sequencing (dated by TCRdb to the early 2020s). For the study in its entirety: Of the patients in the cohort, about 17 were male and around 15 were female, and their mean age was about 72 years, with a range of roughly 40 to 80. One of the main goals was to work out a read-filtering strategy for immune repertoire data, in particular whether clonotypes backed by only a single read should be removed. By revised international staging, roughly 8 patients were R-ISS I, about 16 were R-ISS II and about 7 were R-ISS III. Using the same bone marrow samples, the study ran both targeted immune repertoire sequencing and bulk whole-transcriptome sequencing and then compared the TCR repertoires from each method. TCR-region mapped reads per sample ranged from about 4.05 to 11 million with IR-seq versus only roughly 75 to 1,300 with RNA-seq. Whole-transcriptome libraries were prepared with the TruSeq RNA Access Library Prep Kit after DNase treatment.

Bone marrow was sampled from every patient at the time of active disease. Ficoll-Hypaque density gradient centrifugation was used to isolate bone marrow mononuclear cells. Myeloma plasma cells were removed and CD138-negative cells were obtained by negative selection following labeling with CD138 magnetic microbeads on a MACS separator. Flow cytometry with CD138 antibodies on an Attune NxT was used to check how pure the isolated cells were. TRIzol reagent was used to extract total RNA, which was then quantified with a NanoDrop spectrophotometer. Paired RNA-seq and IR-seq were performed on the CD138-negative bone marrow sample of each patient. The Immunoverse kit was used to build TCR libraries from around 400 ng RNA, with molecular barcoded adaptors covering alpha/delta and beta/gamma chains. TCR library preparation used the same RNA that was used for transcriptome sequencing. TCR libraries were sequenced on an Illumina HiSeq 4000 with 2 x 150 cycles. Per the authors' processing: TCR reads were aligned to human V, D, J and C references and assembled into CDR3 clonotypes with MiXCR, including quality filtering and error correction. The tcR package in R was used to analyze clonotype counts and gene usage diversity. Raw mapping reads were checked after the RNA-seq reads had been mapped by STAR aligner version 2.5.3a onto the human GRCh37 genome. To test how sequencing depth affected the clonotypes detected, IR-seq fastq files were randomly downsampled with Seqtk 1.3. Starting from the raw public reads, TCRdb applied fastp trimming at Q25, assembled clones with MiXCR and retained in-frame beta chains. Rows with a matching CDR3 protein are joined into one entry that keeps the most common DNA and genes. TCRdb, not the original authors, processed these V and J calls. The sample records tens of thousands of distinct CDR3 sequences, roughly 13% of which are singletons. More than 30% of the sample lies in the top ten.

This clonotype was recorded at least ten times. Its antigen remains undetermined. No base qualities exist here, and no much larger clone lies one base off it. Overall study results and their limits: In IR-seq, approximately 80% of clonotypes but roughly 3.5% of total reads were represented by single-read clonotypes, whereas in RNA-seq, about 75% of clonotypes and around 45% of reads were represented by single-read clonotypes. IR-seq captured clonotypes at much higher depth and more reliably than RNA-seq, and smaller IR-seq throughput sufficed to identify most shared clonotypes. When single-read clonotypes were removed, the proportions of shared clonotypes in IR-seq and RNA-seq correlated more strongly. The sorted CD138-negative fraction was a mixed bone marrow immune population, not purified T cells.

Sequencing was done on a sample of a population of CD138-negative cells sorted from bone marrow. This sample's cell subset or site label indicates: bone marrow mononuclear cells depleted of CD138+ plasma/myeloma cells by negative magnetic selection. The clonotype was recovered from a donor at least 40 years old with multiple myeloma.

CDR3 loop: CASSLGPQETQYF. DNA sequence: TGTGCCAGCTCTCTGGGACCGCAAGAGACCCAGTACTTC. The chain uses TRBV18 and TRBJ2-5, with the D gene possibly TRBD1 or TRBD2, each one fitting 5 bases. The junction carries 10 bases between V and J, which are trimmed by 6 bases and 2 bases respectively. The germline V gene supplies CDR1 KGHSH and CDR2 LQKENI. The CDR3 has 13 amino acids, counting the end cysteine and phenylalanine. Solely the CDR3 DNA is kept, with 39 bases framed from the first base.